The clone carrying this TCR beta chain came up a few times. This CDR3 comprises 16 residues. The V gene lost 1 base and the J gene lost 3 bases, with 12 bases spanning the gap. Germline CDR1 is LNHNV and CDR2 is YYDKDF (reference sequence). The sample belongs to a study of blood T cell repertoires in COVID-19. In the study overall: Italy, Spain and the United States were the sources of the convalescent and acute COVID-19 samples.

The table came from immunoSEQ multiplex PCR; TCRdb's copy has only in-frame clones and leaves some out. In the table there are about 120,000 clones, approximately 80% of which are singletons. The receptor's source is a woman aged 80 or over with acute or convalescent COVID-19. The sequencing sample was made of peripheral blood. This chain connects TRBV15 to TRBJ2-2; tentatively, D is TRBD2 (7 bases). This CDR3 is CATSRGGGGYTGELFF. The CDR3 coding sequence is TGTGCCACCAGCAGAGGGGGGGGCGGTTACACCGGGGAGCTGTTTTTT.